This T cell receptor (beta chain) was sequenced in a study of blood T cell repertoires in COVID-19. Overall study context: PBMCs, B-cell-depleted T cells, or T cells were the source of the cDNA or gDNA that made up the material.

CDR1 and CDR2 (germline): MDHEN, SYDVKM. V lost 5 bases and J 6 bases, leaving 8 bases between the germline ends. The CDR3 has 11 amino acids. The repertoire was sequenced with immunoSEQ multiplex PCR; TCRdb's copy has only in-frame clones and lacks some. This sample carries about 220,000 clones, 86% of them seen once, and the ten largest clones take about 4%. Sequencing input: PBMCs or T cells enriched from blood (not recorded which). The sequence was obtained from a middle-aged woman with acute COVID-19. This chain connects TRBV28 to TRBJ2-7; no reliable D call. CDR3 nucleotide sequence: TGTGCCAGCAGTACTACGAGCGAGCAGTACGTC. Its protein product is CASSTTSEQYV.